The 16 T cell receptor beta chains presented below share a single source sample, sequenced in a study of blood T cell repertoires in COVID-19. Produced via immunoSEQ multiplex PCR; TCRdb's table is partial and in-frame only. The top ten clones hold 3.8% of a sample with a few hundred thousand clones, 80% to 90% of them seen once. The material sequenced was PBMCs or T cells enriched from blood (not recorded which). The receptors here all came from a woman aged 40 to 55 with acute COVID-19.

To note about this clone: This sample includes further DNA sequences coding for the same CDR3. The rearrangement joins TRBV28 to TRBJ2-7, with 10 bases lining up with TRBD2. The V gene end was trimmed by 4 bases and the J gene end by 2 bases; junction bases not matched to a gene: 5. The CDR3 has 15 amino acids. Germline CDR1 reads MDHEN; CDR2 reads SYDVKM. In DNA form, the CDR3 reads TGTGCCAGCAGTTCCCCGAGCGGGAGGGCCTACGAGCAGTACTTC. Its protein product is CASSSPSGRAYEQYF. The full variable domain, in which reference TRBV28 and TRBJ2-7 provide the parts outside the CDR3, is DVKVTQSSRYLVKRTGEKVFLECVQDMDHENMFWYRQDPGLGLRLIYFSYDVKMKEKGDIPEGYSVSREKKERFSLILESASTNQTSMYLCASSSPSGRAYEQYFGPGTRLTVT.

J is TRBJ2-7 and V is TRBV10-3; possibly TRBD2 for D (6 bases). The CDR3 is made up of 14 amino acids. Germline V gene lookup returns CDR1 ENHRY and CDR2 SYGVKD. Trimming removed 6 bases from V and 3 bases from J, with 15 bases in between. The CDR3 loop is CAISPEGFFYEQYF. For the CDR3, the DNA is TGTGCCATCAGCCCGGAGGGATTTTTCTACGAGCAGTACTTC.

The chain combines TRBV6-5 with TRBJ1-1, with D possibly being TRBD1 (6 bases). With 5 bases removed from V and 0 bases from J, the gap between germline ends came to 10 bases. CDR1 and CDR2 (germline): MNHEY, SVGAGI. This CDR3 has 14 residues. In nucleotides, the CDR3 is TGTGCCAGCAGTCCCTGGGACATGAACACTGAAGCTTTCTTT. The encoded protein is CASSPWDMNTEAFF.

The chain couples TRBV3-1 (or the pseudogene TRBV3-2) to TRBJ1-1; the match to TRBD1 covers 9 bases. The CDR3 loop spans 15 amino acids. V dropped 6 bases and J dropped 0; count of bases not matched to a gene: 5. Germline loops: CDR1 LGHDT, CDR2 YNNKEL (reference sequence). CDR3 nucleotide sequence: TGTGCCAGCAGACGGGACAGGGTATTGAACACTGAAGCTTTCTTT. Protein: CASRRDRVLNTEAFF.

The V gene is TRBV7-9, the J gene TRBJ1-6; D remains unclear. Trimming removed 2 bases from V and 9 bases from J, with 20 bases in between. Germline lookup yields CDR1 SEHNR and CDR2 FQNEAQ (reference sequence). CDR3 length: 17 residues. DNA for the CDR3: TGTGCCAGCAGCTTACAAAGGGAAGCGGCGGGGAGTTCACCCCTCCACTTT. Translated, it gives CASSLQREAAGSSPLHF.

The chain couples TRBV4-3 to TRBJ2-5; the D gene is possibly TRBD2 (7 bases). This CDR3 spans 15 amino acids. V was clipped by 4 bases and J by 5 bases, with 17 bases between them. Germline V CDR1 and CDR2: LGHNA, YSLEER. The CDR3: CASSRSGGGQETQYF. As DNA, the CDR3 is TGCGCCAGCAGCCGAAGTGGCGGGGGCCAGGAGACCCAGTACTTC.

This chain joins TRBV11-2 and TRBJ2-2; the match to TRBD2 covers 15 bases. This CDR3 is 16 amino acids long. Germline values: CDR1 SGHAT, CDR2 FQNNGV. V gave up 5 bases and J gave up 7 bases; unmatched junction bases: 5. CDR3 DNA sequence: TGTGCCAGCAGCGGCGGACTAGCGGGAGGGGTCGGGGAGCTGTTTTTT. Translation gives CASSGGLAGGVGELFF.

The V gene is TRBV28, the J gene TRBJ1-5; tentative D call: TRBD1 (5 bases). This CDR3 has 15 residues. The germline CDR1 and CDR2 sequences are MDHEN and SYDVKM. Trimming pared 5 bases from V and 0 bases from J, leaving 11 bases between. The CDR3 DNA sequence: TGTGCCAGCAGTCTTTCGACAGATAGCAATCAGCCCCAGCATTTT. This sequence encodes CASSLSTDSNQPQHF.

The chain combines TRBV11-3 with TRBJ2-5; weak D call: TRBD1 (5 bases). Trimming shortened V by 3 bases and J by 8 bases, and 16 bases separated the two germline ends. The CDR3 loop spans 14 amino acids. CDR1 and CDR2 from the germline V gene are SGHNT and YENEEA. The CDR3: CASSLPSMGPTQYF. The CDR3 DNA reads TGTGCCAGCAGCTTGCCCTCAATGGGGCCCACCCAGTACTTC. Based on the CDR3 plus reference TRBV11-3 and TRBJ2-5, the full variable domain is EAGVVQSPRYKIIEKKQPVAFWCNPISGHNTLYWYLQNLGQGPELLIRYENEEAVDDSQLPKDRFSAERLKGVDSTLKIQPAELGDSAVYLCASSLPSMGPTQYFGPGTRLLVL.

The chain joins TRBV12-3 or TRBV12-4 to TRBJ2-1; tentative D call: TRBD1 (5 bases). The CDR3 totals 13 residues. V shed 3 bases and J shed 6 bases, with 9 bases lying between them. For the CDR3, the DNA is TGTGCCAGCAGTTTTAGAAGGGGCAATGAGCAGTTCTTC. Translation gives CASSFRRGNEQFF.

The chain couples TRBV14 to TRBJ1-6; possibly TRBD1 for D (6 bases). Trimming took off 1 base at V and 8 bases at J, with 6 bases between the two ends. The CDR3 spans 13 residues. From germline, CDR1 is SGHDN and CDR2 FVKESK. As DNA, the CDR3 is TGTGCCAGCAGCCAAGGGGGGCATTCACCCCTCCACTTT. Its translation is CASSQGGHSPLHF.

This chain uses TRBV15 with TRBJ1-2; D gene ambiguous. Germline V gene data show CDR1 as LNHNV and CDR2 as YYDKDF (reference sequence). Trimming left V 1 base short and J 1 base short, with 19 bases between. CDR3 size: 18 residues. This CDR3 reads CATSRGQEEQPYNYGYTF. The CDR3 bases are TGTGCCACCAGCAGAGGCCAGGAGGAGCAGCCCTATAACTATGGCTACACCTTC.

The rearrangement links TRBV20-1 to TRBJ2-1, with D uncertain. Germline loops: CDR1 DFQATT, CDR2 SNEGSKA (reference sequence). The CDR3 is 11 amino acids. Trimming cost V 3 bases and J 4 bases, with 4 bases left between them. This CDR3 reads CSASPYNEQFF. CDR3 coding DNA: TGCAGTGCTAGTCCTTACAATGAGCAGTTCTTC.

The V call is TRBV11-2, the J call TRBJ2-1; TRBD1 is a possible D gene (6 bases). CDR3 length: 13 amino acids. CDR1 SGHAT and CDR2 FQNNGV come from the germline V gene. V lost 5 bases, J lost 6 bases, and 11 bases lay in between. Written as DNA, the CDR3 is TGTGCCAGCAGCAATACAGGGCCCAATGAGCAGTTCTTC. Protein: CASSNTGPNEQFF.

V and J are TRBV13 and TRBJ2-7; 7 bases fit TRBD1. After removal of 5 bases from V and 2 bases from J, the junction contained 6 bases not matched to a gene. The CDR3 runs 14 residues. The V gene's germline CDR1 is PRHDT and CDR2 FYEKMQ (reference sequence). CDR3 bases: TGTGCCAGCAGCCCGTCAGGGGGAACCTACGAGCAGTACTTC. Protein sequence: CASSPSGGTYEQYF.

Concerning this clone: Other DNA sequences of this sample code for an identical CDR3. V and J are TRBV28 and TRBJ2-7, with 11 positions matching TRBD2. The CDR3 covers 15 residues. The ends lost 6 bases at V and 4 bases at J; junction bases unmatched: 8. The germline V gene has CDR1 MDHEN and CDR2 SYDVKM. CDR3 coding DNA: TGTGCCAGCAGCCCCCGACTAGCGGGGAGTTACGAGCAGTACTTC. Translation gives CASSPRLAGSYEQYF.